The 21 T cell receptor beta chains given below trace back to one sample, sequenced in a study of blood T cell repertoires in COVID-19. This table comes from immunoSEQ multiplex PCR, and its TCRdb copy is limited to in-frame clones, with some not included. The data show hundreds of thousands of clones, with over 85% seen just once and 2% to 3% held by the top ten. The sequencing input was PBMCs or T cells enriched from blood (not recorded which). The receptors shown here come from a man between 60 and 75 years old who had recovered from COVID-19.

This chain joins TRBV3-1 (or the pseudogene TRBV3-2) and TRBJ1-5; D is unresolved. The CDR3 contains 14 residues. Deletions cut 0 bases from V and 1 base from J, with 4 bases between. Germline V lookup: CDR1 LGHDT, CDR2 YNNKEL (reference sequence). CDR3 in DNA: TGTGCCAGCAGCCAAGATCTCAGCAATCAGCCCCAGCATTTT. Its protein product is CASSQDLSNQPQHF.

The chain uses TRBV5-4 and TRBJ1-4; possibly TRBD1 for D (6 bases). The V end lost 6 bases, the J end lost 4 bases, and 19 bases lay between the germline ends. This CDR3 has 16 residues. Germline CDR1 SGHNT, CDR2 YYREEE (reference sequence). The CDR3 bases are TGTGCCAGCAAATTAGCGAGACAGGAGAATAATGAAAAACTGTTTTTT. This codes for CASKLARQENNEKLFF.

The chain combines TRBV4-1 with TRBJ1-2; tentatively, D is TRBD1 (6 bases). Trimming cost V 2 bases and J 2 bases, with 12 bases left between them. Germline assignment: CDR1 MGHRA and CDR2 YSYEKL. This CDR3 has 15 amino acids. The CDR3 protein is CASSQYWTVNYGYTF. Here the CDR3 DNA reads TGCGCCAGCAGCCAATATTGGACAGTAAACTATGGCTACACCTTC.

V usage is TRBV18 and J usage is TRBJ2-1; D is undetermined. The CDR3 has 15 amino acids. Per germline, CDR1 KGHSH and CDR2 LQKENI. V was clipped by 3 bases and J by 8 bases, with 17 bases between them. The CDR3 DNA is TGTGCCAGCTCACCCGAGGTACCTGACTCCCATGAGCAGTTCTTC. Its protein is CASSPEVPDSHEQFF.

The V call is TRBV5-6, the J call TRBJ2-1, with 11 bases fitting TRBD2. The CDR3 sequence is 15 residues long. CDR1 and CDR2 from the germline V gene are SGHDT and YYEEEE. J was trimmed by 4 bases and V by 2 bases; bases with no gene match: 2. This chain's CDR3 is CASSFPSGGYNEQFF. In DNA, the CDR3 is TGTGCCAGCAGCTTTCCTAGCGGGGGGTACAATGAGCAGTTCTTC.

The chain links TRBV3-1 (or the pseudogene TRBV3-2) to TRBJ1-5; unclear D gene. The V gene's germline CDR1 is LGHDT and CDR2 YNNKEL (reference sequence). The CDR3 spans 13 residues. V was trimmed by 6 bases and J by 4 bases, leaving 10 bases between them. For the CDR3, the DNA is TGTGCCAGCAGTCCTATGATTAATCAGCCCCAGCATTTT. Translated, it gives CASSPMINQPQHF.

The chain links TRBV11-2 to TRBJ2-5, with 10 positions matching TRBD1. Germline values: CDR1 SGHAT, CDR2 FQNNGV. Trimming took 5 bases from V and 5 from J; bases not matched to a gene: 5. This CDR3 contains 14 residues. The CDR3 region is CASSPGQGLETQYF. The DNA of the CDR3 is TGTGCCAGCAGCCCGGGACAGGGGTTGGAGACCCAGTACTTC.

DNA for the CDR3: TGTGCCAGCAGCCGCGGGGGGGCAGGGGACAATGAGCAGTTCTTC. This gives the protein CASSRGGAGDNEQFF. The chain combines TRBV7-8 with TRBJ2-1; 9 nucleotides agree with TRBD2. V was clipped by 5 bases and J by 5 bases; unmatched bases: 7. The CDR3 covers 15 residues. Germline CDR1 SGHVS, CDR2 FQNEAQ.

The chain joins TRBV5-5 to TRBJ2-3, with 8 bases lining up with TRBD1. This CDR3 has 16 residues. V shed 0 bases, J shed 1 base, and the junction held 4 bases outside the gene matches. Germline V CDR1 and CDR2: SGHKS, YYEKEE (reference sequence). The CDR3 DNA reads as TGTGCCAGCAGCTTGGCCCCGGGACAGGGCACAGATACGCAGTATTTT. Translation: CASSLAPGQGTDTQYF.

The chain is built from TRBV27 and TRBJ1-5; no definite D call. The CDR3 is made up of 13 amino acids. Germline V CDR1 and CDR2: MNHEY, SMNVEV (reference sequence). The V gene lost 8 bases and the J gene lost 6 bases, with 14 bases spanning the gap. The DNA of the CDR3 is TGTGCCAGCCGCCTCATAAGCGGTCAGCCCCAGCATTTT. Its protein product is CASRLISGQPQHF.

This chain joins TRBV5-4 and TRBJ2-3; D may be TRBD2 (7 bases). The V gene's germline CDR1 is SGHNT and CDR2 YYREEE (reference sequence). V gave up 1 base and J gave up 6 bases, with 15 bases separating them. The CDR3 totals 15 residues. The CDR3 loop is CASSLKSGGVDTQYF. The CDR3 bases are TGTGCCAGCAGCTTGAAATCGGGGGGCGTGGATACGCAGTATTTT. The full variable domain, in which reference TRBV5-4 and TRBJ2-3 provide the parts outside the CDR3, is ETGVTQSPTHLIKTRGQQVTLRCSSQSGHNTVSWYQQALGQGPQFIFQYYREEENGRGNFPPRFSGLQFPNYSSELNVNALELDDSALYLCASSLKSGGVDTQYFGPGTRLTVL.

As DNA, the CDR3 is TGTGCCAGCTCACCAACCCCTACGTATGAAAAACTGTTTTTT. Translating gives CASSPTPTYEKLFF. The V gene is TRBV18, the J gene TRBJ1-4; the D is unclear. The V gene's germline CDR1 is KGHSH and CDR2 LQKENI. The CDR3 loop spans 14 amino acids. Trimming removed 2 bases at V and 6 bases at J, with 10 bases between.

V usage is TRBV27 and J usage is TRBJ1-2; possibly TRBD1 for D (5 bases). There are 16 residues in the CDR3. V was clipped by 4 bases and J by 2 bases, with 17 bases between them. CDR1 and CDR2 (germline): MNHEY, SMNVEV (reference sequence). CDR3 in amino acids: CASSSIARNRNYGYTF. DNA for the CDR3: TGTGCCAGCAGTTCTATCGCGCGGAACAGGAACTATGGCTACACCTTC.

V is TRBV19 and J is TRBJ1-1, with 11 positions matching TRBD1. Germline values: CDR1 LNHDA, CDR2 SQIVND (reference sequence). The CDR3 runs to 14 residues. V was pared by 5 bases and J by 5 bases, with 4 bases of the junction left unmatched. Here the CDR3 DNA reads TGTGCCAGTAGTGTCCGGGACAGGGGGACTGAAGCTTTCTTT. Protein sequence: CASSVRDRGTEAFF. The variable domain in full, completed from reference TRBV19 and TRBJ1-1, reads DGGITQSPKYLFRKEGQNVTLSCEQNLNHDAMYWYRQDPGQGLRLIYYSQIVNDFQKGDIAEGYSVSREKKESFPLTVTSAQKNPTAFYLCASSVRDRGTEAFFGQGTRLTVV.

The chain carries TRBV5-5 and TRBJ1-5, with D perhaps TRBD1 (5 bases). The CDR3 spans 15 residues. CDR1 and CDR2 from the germline V gene are SGHKS and YYEKEE (reference sequence). The V end lost 0 bases, the J end lost 4 bases, and 11 bases lay between the germline ends. The CDR3 protein is CASSLEGLSNQPQHF. The CDR3 DNA is TGTGCCAGCAGCTTGGAGGGGTTGTCAAATCAGCCCCAGCATTTT. The variable domain in full, completed from reference TRBV5-5 and TRBJ1-5, reads DAGVTQSPTHLIKTRGQQVTLRCSPISGHKSVSWYQQVLGQGPQFIFQYYEKEERGRGNFPDRFSARQFPNYSSELNVNALLLGDSALYLCASSLEGLSNQPQHFGDGTRLSIL.

V and J are TRBV3-1 (or the pseudogene TRBV3-2) and TRBJ1-3, with 10 bases identical to TRBD1. V lost 0 bases to trimming and J lost 5 bases; unmatched junction nucleotides: 7. The germline CDR1 and CDR2 sequences are LGHDT and YNNKEL (reference sequence). The CDR3 has 17 residues. The CDR3 DNA is TGTGCCAGCAGCCAAGATCGGGGACAGGGGTGGAGAAACACCATATATTTT. Amino acid sequence: CASSQDRGQGWRNTIYF.

The chain carries TRBV3-1 (or the pseudogene TRBV3-2) and TRBJ1-5; 9 bases are shared with TRBD1. Germline V CDR1 and CDR2: LGHDT, YNNKEL (reference sequence). V shed 6 bases, J shed 4 bases, and the junction held 4 bases outside the gene matches. This CDR3 has 14 residues. The CDR3 reads CASSLGQGNQPQHF. CDR3 DNA sequence: TGTGCCAGCAGTCTGGGACAGGGTAATCAGCCCCAGCATTTT.

This clone came up a few times. The V and J genes are TRBV7-9 and TRBJ1-3, with TRBD1 matching over 9 bases. The CDR3 has 16 residues. The trim removed 5 bases at V and 4 bases at J, leaving 9 bases unmatched. Germline assignment: CDR1 SEHNR and CDR2 FQNEAQ (reference sequence). The CDR3 loop reads CASSPRTGEKGNTIYF. The CDR3 bases are TGTGCCAGCAGCCCACGGACAGGGGAAAAAGGAAACACCATATATTTT.

V is TRBV10-2 and J is TRBJ1-1, with D hard to call. Germline assignment: CDR1 WSHSY and CDR2 SAAADI. The germline V and J ends were trimmed by 8 bases and 1 base, with 8 bases remaining between them. CDR3 length: 12 residues. CDR3 protein: CASRQANTEAFF. The CDR3, as DNA: TGCGCCAGCCGCCAAGCGAACACTGAAGCTTTCTTT.

V usage is TRBV5-4 and J usage is TRBJ2-3, with a tentative D call TRBD1 (6 bases). V lost 3 bases to trimming and J lost 6 bases, with 14 bases between them. The CDR3 contains 14 residues. Germline V gives CDR1 SGHNT, CDR2 YYREEE (reference sequence). The CDR3 reads CASSSTDRRDTQYF. The CDR3 nucleotides read TGTGCCAGCAGCTCGACTGACAGGAGGGATACGCAGTATTTT.

This rearrangement joins TRBV21-1 to TRBJ2-7; the D call of TRBD1 is as the table states it, not checked on the DNA. TRBV21-1 is a known pseudogene. The CDR3 sequence is 12 residues long. The CDR3: CARGQGVSEQYF. CDR3 in DNA: TGTGCCAGGGGACAGGGGGTGAGCGAGCAGTACTTC.